A selection of T cell receptor beta chains follows, all from one sample in a study of T cells in Graves' hyperthyroidism and ophthalmopathy. TCRdb passed the multiplex PCR reads through MiXCR, listing each CDR3 protein once. The table lists 450,000 to 700,000 distinct CDR3 sequences, around 46% of them singletons. The sample consisted of peripheral blood or thyroid tissue (not recorded which). The receptors stem from a woman between 18 and 30 years old with Graves' hyperthyroidism. The CDR3 runs from the conserved cysteine through the conserved F or W. D genes are given only for firm matches. The size entry is marked missing in some rows and otherwise reads once, few, many or a size class.

.,TRBJ2-6,TRBV30,.,CAWSRGAGANVLTF,TGTGCCTGGAGCAGGGGAGCTGGGGCCAACGTCCTGACTTTC
many,TRBJ2-7,TRBV6-2/TRBV6-3,.,CASSKPTDPYEQYF,TGTGCCAGCAGCAAACCGACCGACCCCTACGAGCAGTACTTC
.,TRBJ1-1,TRBV7-8,TRBD1,CASSLGYGAGGGTFF,TGTGCCAGCAGCTTAGGCTACGGGGCAGGGGGCGGAACTTTCTTT
.,TRBJ1-1,TRBV7-3,.,CASSPRRETEAFF,TGTGCCAGCAGCCCGCGCAGGGAAACTGAAGCTTTCTTT
many,TRBJ1-1,TRBV6-6,TRBD1,CASSRRDSKAFF,TGTGCCAGCAGTCGCAGGGACAGTAAAGCTTTCTTT
.,TRBJ2-7,TRBV7-3,.,CASSRRARDEQYF,TGTGCCAGCAGCCGGAGGGCGAGGGATGAGCAGTACTTC
.,TRBJ1-5,TRBV29-1,.,CSVGDRDNYGYTFGSGIQPQHF,.
once,TRBJ2-7,TRBV24-1,.,CATSDWIGGSYNEQYF,TGTGCCACCAGTGACTGGATTGGGGGGTCCTACAATGAGCAGTACTTC
many,TRBJ1-5,TRBV19,TRBD1,CASRTGIQPQHF,TGTGCCAGTAGGACAGGGATTCAGCCCCAGCATTTT
many,TRBJ1-6,TRBV27,.,CASSPYRVRSPLHF,TGTGCCAGCAGTCCCTATCGAGTCCGTTCACCCCTCCACTTT
.,TRBJ2-7,TRBV29-1,.,CSVVSGDNEQYF,TGCAGCGTTGTTTCCGGGGACAACGAGCAGTACTTC
many,TRBJ2-7,TRBV20-1,TRBD2,CSGGVSGEYYYEQYF,TGCAGCGGGGGGGTAAGCGGGGAGTACTACTACGAGCAGTACTTC
.,TRBJ2-7,TRBV7-9,TRBD1,CASSLGGTANEQYF,TGTGCCAGCAGCTTGGGTGGGACAGCCAACGAGCAGTACTTC
few,TRBJ2-2,TRBV11-2,TRBD2,CASSPISGRFRGELFF,TGTGCCAGCAGCCCGATTAGCGGGAGATTCAGAGGGGAGCTGTTTTTT
many,TRBJ1-1,TRBV20-1,.,CSARDLVRGTEAFF,TGCAGTGCTAGAGATCTGGTTCGGGGGACAGAAGCTTTCTTT
few,TRBJ1-5,TRBV20-1,TRBD1,CSARPQGATFNQPQHF,TGCAGTGCTAGACCCCAGGGGGCGACTTTCAATCAGCCCCAGCATTTT
few,TRBJ2-3,TRBV20-1,TRBD2,CSAGGLADQSTDTQYF,TGCAGTGCTGGTGGACTAGCGGACCAGAGCACAGATACGCAGTATTTT
.,TRBJ1-6,TRBV7-6,TRBD1,CASSLYGTANPPLHF,TGTGCCAGCAGCTTGTATGGGACAGCCAATCCACCCCTCCACTTT
many,TRBJ1-4,TRBV5-1,TRBD1,CASSLTGANEKLFF,TGCGCCAGCAGCTTGACAGGGGCTAATGAAAAACTGTTTTTT
many,TRBJ1-2,TRBV24-1,.,CATSDSPDNYGYTF,TGTGCCACCAGTGATTCCCCGGACAACTATGGCTACACCTTC
.,TRBJ1-4,TRBV20-1,.,CREGTSRRNEKLFF,TGCAGAGAGGGGACCAGTCGACGAAATGAAAAACTGTTTTTT
many,TRBJ1-2,TRBV7-8,.,CASSLRAEGYTF,TGTGCCAGCAGCTTAAGGGCAGAGGGCTACACCTTC
many,TRBJ1-2,TRBV5-1,.,CASSLRLDYGYTF,TGCGCCAGCAGCTTAAGGTTGGACTATGGCTACACCTTC
many,TRBJ2-7,TRBV7-9,TRBD2,CASSSPGGGPKGSYEQYF,TGTGCCAGCAGCTCTCCGGGAGGGGGACCAAAGGGGTCCTACGAGCAGTACTTC
many,TRBJ2-7,TRBV12-3/TRBV12-4,TRBD1,CASMGTGHEQYF,TGTGCCAGCATGGGGACAGGCCACGAGCAGTACTTC
many,TRBJ2-7,TRBV4-2,.,CASSRASDMASEQYF,TGTGCCAGCAGCCGGGCTAGCGACATGGCCAGCGAGCAGTACTTC
.,TRBJ1-1,TRBV14,.,CASSPTAFTEAFF,TGTGCCAGCAGCCCGACGGCGTTCACTGAAGCTTTCTTT
.,TRBJ1-6,TRBV3-1,.,CASSPEAVPYNSPLHF,TGTGCCAGCAGCCCCGAAGCGGTTCCCTATAATTCACCCCTCCACTTT
many,TRBJ2-7,TRBV7-9,.,CASSFTTLGEQYF,TGTGCCAGCAGCTTCACTACCCTAGGGGAGCAGTACTTC
many,TRBJ2-7,TRBV2,TRBD1,CASSQALWTGLQTYEQYF,TGTGCCAGCAGCCAAGCCCTGTGGACAGGCCTACAAACCTACGAGCAGTACTTC
many,TRBJ2-7,TRBV7-9,.,CASSQERTRHSNYEQYF,TGTGCCAGCAGCCAAGAGCGGACACGCCACTCAAACTACGAGCAGTACTTC
.,TRBJ2-7,TRBV20-1,.,CSAGASSSSYNEQYF,TGCAGTGCTGGAGCTAGCTCGAGCTCCTACAATGAGCAGTACTTC
.,TRBJ2-3,TRBV19,.,CASSIRRADTQYF,TGTGCCAGTAGTATAAGGCGGGCAGATACGCAGTATTTT
many,TRBJ1-1,TRBV5-1,.,CASSSGLSQRQAFF,TGCGCCAGCAGTTCAGGACTGAGCCAGCGACAAGCTTTCTTT
many,TRBJ2-7,TRBV11-3,TRBD2,CASTLEGGTYEQYF,TGTGCCAGCACCCTCGAGGGAGGGACCTACGAGCAGTACTTC
.,TRBJ1-2,TRBV19,.,CASRTVYGYTF,TGCGCCAGTAGAACGGTCTATGGCTACACCTTC
many,TRBJ1-1,TRBV12-3/TRBV12-4,.,CASSLHSEAFF,TGTGCCAGCAGCCTACATAGTGAAGCTTTCTTT
.,TRBJ2-7,TRBV7-9,.,CASSFGSDNEQYF,TGTGCCAGCAGCTTTGGTAGCGACAACGAGCAGTACTTC
many,TRBJ1-1,TRBV13,.,CASSSPVGPMNTEAFF,TGTGCCAGCAGCTCCCCCGTAGGCCCGATGAACACTGAAGCTTTCTTT
.,TRBJ1-1,TRBV2,.,CASSQGTMNTEAFF,TGTGCCAGCAGTCAGGGGACAATGAACACTGAAGCTTTCTTT
.,TRBJ2-7,TRBV20-1,.,CSARPYNRSWEGYEQYF,TGCAGTGCTAGACCTTATAACAGGTCATGGGAAGGCTACGAGCAGTACTTC
.,TRBJ2-7,TRBV20-1,TRBD2,CSAQREDTEQYF,TGCAGTGCCCAGCGGGAGGACACCGAGCAGTACTTC
.,TRBJ2-5,TRBV29-1,TRBD1,CSVGFANEQGARETQYF,TGCAGCGTTGGTTTCGCTAATGAGCAGGGGGCACGAGAGACCCAGTACTTC
.,TRBJ1-2,TRBV7-8,.,CASSLVTDTNYGYTF,TGTGCCAGCAGCTTAGTGACAGATACTAACTATGGCTACACCTTC
many,TRBJ2-7,TRBV7-2,TRBD2,CASSSGGAGAYEQYF,TGTGCCAGCAGCTCCGGTGGAGCGGGGGCCTACGAGCAGTACTTC
.,TRBJ1-6,TRBV7-6,TRBD1,CASSSDGTGESPLHF,TGTGCCAGCAGCTCAGACGGGACAGGGGAATCACCCCTCCACTTT
many,TRBJ1-4,TRBV4-1,.,CASSRPYRFLEKLFF,TGCGCCAGCAGCCGACCCTACCGCTTTTTGGAAAAACTGTTTTTT
many,TRBJ2-7,TRBV3-1,.,CASSQEVLYEQYF,TGTGCCAGCAGCCAGGAAGTCCTCTACGAGCAGTACTTC
.,TRBJ1-1,TRBV12-3/TRBV12-4,.,CASRDQGTLNTEAFF,TGTGCCAGCAGAGATCAGGGGACATTGAACACTGAAGCTTTCTTT